This T cell receptor beta chain was captured in a study of T cell clones after liver transplantation. This clone was recorded once. This CDR3 spans 17 amino acids. The V and J ends lost 8 bases and 10 bases, in that order; junction bases with no gene match: 21. Looked up from germline, CDR1 is LNHDA and CDR2 is SQIVND (reference sequence). TCRdb's table, derived via immunoSEQ multiplex PCR, lists solely in-frame clones and lacks some. The table lists more than 65,000 clones, about four fifths of them singletons. The sequence was obtained from a human patient who received a liver transplant. The graft donor may have contributed some T cells. Sample: CD4+ T cells from blood, taken 12 months after liver transplant. The V and J genes are TRBV19 and TRBJ2-1; 9 bases are a match to TRBD2. The CDR3, as DNA: TGTGCCAGTGGCCCGGGCGCGGGAGGGCCTGTATGGGGGGAGCAGTTCTTC. Amino acid sequence: CASGPGAGGPVWGEQFF.